This section outlines one T cell receptor beta chain sequence together with its context. This clone turned up a few times. Its antigen is unknown. No base-level quality is on record; no much larger clone is a single base apart. The immunoSEQ Assay, a bias-controlled multiplex PCR, was used to amplify TCRbeta CDR3 regions from genomic DNA. The paper's data handling went like this. The number of nucleated cells in each sample was estimated by amplification of reference gene primers within the assay. To quantify the absolute abundance of each unique TCRbeta CDR3 rearrangement, sequence reads were collapsed and filtered. For each sample, productive Simpson clonality was calculated by taking the square root of Simpson's diversity index across productive rearrangements. TCRdb provides this immuneACCESS table in a form limited to in-frame rearrangements. Some clones are lacking; in checked studies, under half of them reflect an unresolved V gene, and why the rest are absent is not known. That table supplies the V and J calls and clone size; D and trimming were determined from the DNA. A total of around 100,000 clones appear in this sample, roughly 80% of them only once. Of the sample, about 1.6% falls within the top ten clones.

Each collaborating institution followed its own protocols to collect whole blood in K2EDTA tubes. For TCRbeta analysis, collaborators shipped samples in one of three forms: frozen whole blood, isolated PBMCs, or DNA extracted from either of those sample types. This entry is derived from a study of blood T cell repertoires in COVID-19 (dated by TCRdb to 2018 to 2020). Concerning the study at large: Samples from collaborators originated in the United States, Italy and Spain and spanned both the acute and convalescent phases of COVID-19. The prospective study material was composed of cDNA or gDNA derived from T cells, B-cell-depleted T cells, or PBMCs. Deeply sampled blood TCRbeta repertoires from subjects exposed to, actively infected with, or recovered from COVID-19 were included in the dataset. The repertoires were released in a freely available public database meant as a resource for research on the immune response to SARS-CoV-2. Samples came from the ongoing ImmuneRACE study (first 160 participants) plus 1,254 subjects from 6 global collaborators. The sample metadata nearly always contained a de-identified subject ID, COVID-19 status, age in years and sex. HLA class I and class II types, where available, came from metadata supplied by the sample provider rather than from assay-based typing. The paper as a whole reports these results and caveats: The quantity of clinical and demographic metadata differed by source and by participant and was supplied without curation.

From the cysteine up to the phenylalanine, the CDR3 has a length of 13 residues. Only the CDR3 DNA is retained, 39 bases long and in frame from the first base. At the junction V is shortened by 0 bases and J by 3 bases, with 6 bases in between. Reading the germline V gene (reference sequence) gives CDR1 LGHDT and CDR2 YNNKEL. This TCR derives from a man aged 50-60 years with acute or convalescent COVID-19. The source material was peripheral blood. The chain uses TRBV3-1 (or the pseudogene TRBV3-2) and TRBJ2-7; the D gene is unclear. The CDR3 region has the sequence CASSQDPSYEQYF. The nucleotide sequence is given as TGTGCCAGCAGCCAAGATCCCAGCTACGAGCAGTACTTC.